Shown below are 10 T cell receptor beta chains from a single sample sequenced in a study of control samples from healthy donors and cancer patients (dated by TCRdb to about 2020). The method was the immunoSEQ multiplex PCR assay. The immuneACCESS repertoire file appears here via TCRdb, limited to in-frame rearrangements. These files lack a portion of the clones; in checked studies, under half of the deficit traces to unresolved V genes, and the cause of the others is not known. The sample table holds 40,000 to 60,000 clones, of which 86% were seen once. The ten most abundant clones make up 2.5% to 3% of the sample. The specimen sequenced was PBMCs. The receptor source for this set is a woman aged 50 to 60 with lung cancer.

This clone appeared a few times. J is TRBJ2-1 and V is TRBV5-1; no reliable D call. This CDR3 comprises 13 residues. Germline V gene data show CDR1 as SGHRS and CDR2 as YFSETQ. Trimming removed 0 bases from V and 6 bases from J, with 7 bases in between. CDR3 sequence reads: CASSLGFGNEQFF. For the CDR3, the DNA is TGCGCCAGCAGCTTGGGCTTCGGCAATGAGCAGTTCTTC.

V usage is TRBV7-9 and J usage is TRBJ2-1; 9 bases match TRBD2. Germline assignment: CDR1 SEHNR and CDR2 FQNEAQ (reference sequence). CDR3 size: 15 residues. Germline trimming cut 1 base from V and 5 bases from J; bases unmatched to any gene: 3. The CDR3 DNA reads TGTGCCAGCAGCTTAGGGCGGGGGGGCCACAATGAGCAGTTCTTC. Translated, it gives CASSLGRGGHNEQFF.

This chain links TRBV30 with TRBJ1-1, with 7 bases matching TRBD1. CDR1 and CDR2 (germline): GTSNPN, SVGIG (reference sequence). The CDR3 contains 13 residues. V was clipped by 1 base and J by 11 bases; unmatched bases: 10. In DNA, the CDR3 is TGTGCCTGGAGTGCAAGACAGGGTAAAATGGCTTTCTTT. Protein sequence: CAWSARQGKMAFF.

The chain links TRBV5-1 to TRBJ2-7; D is tentatively TRBD1 or TRBD2 (5 bases each). This CDR3 spans 13 amino acids. V lost 0 bases and J 2 bases, leaving 6 bases between the germline ends. Germline-derived CDR1 and CDR2 are SGHRS and YFSETQ. This chain's CDR3 is CASSLGGPYEQYF. Written as DNA, the CDR3 is TGCGCCAGCAGCTTGGGGGGACCCTACGAGCAGTACTTC.

The rearrangement joins TRBV28 to TRBJ2-7; 7 bases agree with TRBD1. The V and J ends lost 6 bases and 0 bases, in that order; junction bases with no gene match: 5. There are 14 residues in the CDR3. Germline CDR1 is MDHEN and CDR2 is SYDVKM. The DNA for the CDR3 is TGTGCCAGCAGGATGACAGGGACCTCCTACGAGCAGTACTTC. This translates into CASRMTGTSYEQYF.

This rearrangement joins TRBV4-1 to TRBJ1-1; the D is unclear. Trimming left V 4 bases short and J 4 bases short, with 16 bases between. Germline V gene sequence: CDR1 MGHRA, CDR2 YSYEKL. This CDR3 has 15 residues. The CDR3: CASSRSWEVITEAFF. CDR3 DNA sequence: TGCGCCAGCAGCCGCTCTTGGGAGGTTATCACTGAAGCTTTCTTT.

V gene TRBV27 combines with J gene TRBJ2-7, with D tentatively TRBD1 (6 bases). V was trimmed by 5 bases and J by 3 bases, leaving 14 bases between them. CDR1 is MNHEY and CDR2 is SMNVEV in the germline V gene (reference sequence). There are 14 residues in the CDR3. This CDR3 reads CASSIRQEFYEQYF. In DNA, the CDR3 is TGTGCCAGCAGTATACGACAGGAGTTCTACGAGCAGTACTTC.

This clone showed up just once. In DNA form, the CDR3 reads TGTGCCAGCAGTTTATTTAGGGGCCTCTCCTACAATGAGCAGTTCTTC. Translating it yields CASSLFRGLSYNEQFF. The V gene is TRBV27, the J gene TRBJ2-1; tentative D call: TRBD1 (5 bases). CDR3 length: 16 amino acids. With 1 base removed from V and 0 bases from J, the gap between germline ends came to 10 bases. Germline lookup yields CDR1 MNHEY and CDR2 SMNVEV (reference sequence).

The chain joins TRBV18 to TRBJ1-2; D perhaps matches TRBD1 (5 bases). The V end was cut by 3 bases, the J end by 6 bases, with 11 bases between. This CDR3 contains 13 residues. Germline lookup yields CDR1 KGHSH and CDR2 LQKENI. This CDR3 is CASSPQGTHGYTF. The CDR3, as DNA: TGTGCCAGCTCACCCCAGGGAACGCATGGCTACACCTTC.

The chain carries TRBV19 and TRBJ2-2; tentative D call: TRBD2 (6 bases). The CDR3 runs to 14 residues. CDR1 and CDR2 from the germline V gene are LNHDA and SQIVND (reference sequence). Trimming left V 7 bases short and J 7 bases short, with 16 bases between. This CDR3 reads CASTRLVVGGELFF. For the CDR3, the DNA is TGTGCCAGTACCCGACTAGTCGTCGGCGGGGAGCTGTTTTTT.